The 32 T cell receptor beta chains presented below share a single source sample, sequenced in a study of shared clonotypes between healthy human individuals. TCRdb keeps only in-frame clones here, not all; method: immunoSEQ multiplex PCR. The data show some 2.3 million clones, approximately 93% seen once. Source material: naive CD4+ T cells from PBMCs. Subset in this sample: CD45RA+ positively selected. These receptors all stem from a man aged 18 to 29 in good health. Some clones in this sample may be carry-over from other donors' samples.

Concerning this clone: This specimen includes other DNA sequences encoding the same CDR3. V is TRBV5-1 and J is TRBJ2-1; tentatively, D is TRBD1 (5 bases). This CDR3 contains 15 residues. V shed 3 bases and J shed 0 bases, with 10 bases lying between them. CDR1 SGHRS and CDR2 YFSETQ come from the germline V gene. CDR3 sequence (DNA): TGCGCCAGCAGCTCGGACATTAGCTCCTACAATGAGCAGTTCTTC. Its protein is CASSSDISSYNEQFF.

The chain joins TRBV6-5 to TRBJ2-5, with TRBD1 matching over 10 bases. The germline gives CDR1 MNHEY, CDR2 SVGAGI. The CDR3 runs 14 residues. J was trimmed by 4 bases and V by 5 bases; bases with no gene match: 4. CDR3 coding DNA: TGTGCCAGCAGTCCGGGACAGGGGACAGAGACCCAGTACTTC. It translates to CASSPGQGTETQYF.

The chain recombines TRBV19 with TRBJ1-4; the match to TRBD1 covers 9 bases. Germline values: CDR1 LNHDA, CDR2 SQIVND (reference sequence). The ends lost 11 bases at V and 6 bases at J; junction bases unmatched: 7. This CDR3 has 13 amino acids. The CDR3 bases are TGTGCCTCATCGGGACAGGGTGATGAAAAACTGTTTTTT. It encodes CASSGQGDEKLFF.

The CDR3 is CASSTEKDTEAFF. The CDR3 DNA reads TGTGCCAGCAGTACGGAGAAGGACACTGAAGCTTTCTTT. The chain carries TRBV6-1 and TRBJ1-1; D is uncertain. Germline CDR1 reads MNHNS; CDR2 reads SASEGT. Trimming stripped 5 bases from V and 3 bases from J, with 10 bases between. The CDR3 sequence is 13 residues long.

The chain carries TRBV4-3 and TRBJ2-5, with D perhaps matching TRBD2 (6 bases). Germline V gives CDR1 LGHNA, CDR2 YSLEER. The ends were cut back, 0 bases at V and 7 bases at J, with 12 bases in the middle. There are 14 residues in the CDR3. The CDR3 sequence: CASSQDRAGGTQYF. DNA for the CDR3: TGCGCCAGCAGCCAAGATCGAGCGGGTGGGACCCAGTACTTC.

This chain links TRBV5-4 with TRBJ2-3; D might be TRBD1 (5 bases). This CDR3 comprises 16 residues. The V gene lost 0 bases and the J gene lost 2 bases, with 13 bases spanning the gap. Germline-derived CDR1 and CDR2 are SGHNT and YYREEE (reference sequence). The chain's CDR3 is CASSLGGQTSTDTQYF. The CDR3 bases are TGTGCCAGCAGCTTGGGGGGCCAAACTTCCACAGATACGCAGTATTTT.

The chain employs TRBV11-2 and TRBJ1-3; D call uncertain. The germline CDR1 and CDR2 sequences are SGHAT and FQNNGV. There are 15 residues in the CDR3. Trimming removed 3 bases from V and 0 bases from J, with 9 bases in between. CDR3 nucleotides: TGTGCCAGCAGCTTCTCCAGAGACTCTGGAAACACCATATATTTT. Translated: CASSFSRDSGNTIYF.

Here the CDR3 DNA reads TGTGCCAGCAGCCCCCGTCCCGACAGAAAAGAGACCCAGTACTTC. This gives the protein CASSPRPDRKETQYF. This chain uses TRBV7-3 with TRBJ2-5, with D possibly TRBD1 on 5 matching bases. The length of the CDR3 is 15 residues. V gave up 5 bases and J gave up 3 bases, with 16 bases separating them. Germline V gives CDR1 SGHTA, CDR2 FQGTGA.

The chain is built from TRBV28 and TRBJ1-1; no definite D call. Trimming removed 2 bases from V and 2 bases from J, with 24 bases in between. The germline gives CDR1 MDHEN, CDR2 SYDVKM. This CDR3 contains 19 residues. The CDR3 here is CASSLGALPAGGKNTEAFF. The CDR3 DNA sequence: TGTGCCAGCAGTTTAGGCGCCCTCCCCGCGGGTGGGAAAAACACTGAAGCTTTCTTT.

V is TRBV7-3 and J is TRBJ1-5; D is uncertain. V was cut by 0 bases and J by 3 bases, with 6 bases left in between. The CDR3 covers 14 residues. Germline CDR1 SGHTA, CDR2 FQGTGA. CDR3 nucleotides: TGTGCCAGCAGCTTAACAGGACCCAATCAGCCCCAGCATTTT. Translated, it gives CASSLTGPNQPQHF.

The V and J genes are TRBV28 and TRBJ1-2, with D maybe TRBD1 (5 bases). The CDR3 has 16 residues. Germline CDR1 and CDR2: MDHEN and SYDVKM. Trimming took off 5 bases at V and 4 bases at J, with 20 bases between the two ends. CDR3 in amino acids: CASSLFRPAGGYGYTF. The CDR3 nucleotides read TGTGCCAGCAGTCTATTCCGACCGGCTGGGGGCTATGGCTACACCTTC.

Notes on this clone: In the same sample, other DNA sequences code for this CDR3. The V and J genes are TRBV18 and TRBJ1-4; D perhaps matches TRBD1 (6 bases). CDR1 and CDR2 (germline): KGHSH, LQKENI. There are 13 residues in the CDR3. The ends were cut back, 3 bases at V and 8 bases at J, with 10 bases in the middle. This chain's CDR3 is CASSPRQGEKLFF. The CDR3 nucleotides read TGTGCCAGCTCACCGCGCCAGGGGGAAAAACTGTTTTTT.

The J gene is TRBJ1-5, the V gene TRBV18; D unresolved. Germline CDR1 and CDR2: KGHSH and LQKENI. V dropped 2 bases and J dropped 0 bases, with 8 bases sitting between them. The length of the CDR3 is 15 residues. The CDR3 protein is CASSPGWNSNQPQHF. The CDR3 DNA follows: TGTGCCAGCTCACCAGGGTGGAATAGCAATCAGCCCCAGCATTTT.

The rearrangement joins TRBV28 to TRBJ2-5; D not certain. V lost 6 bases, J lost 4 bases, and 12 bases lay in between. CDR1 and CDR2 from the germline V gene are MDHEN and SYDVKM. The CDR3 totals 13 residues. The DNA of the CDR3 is TGTGCCAGCAGCCTCCCCCCCCCAGAGACCCAGTACTTC. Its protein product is CASSLPPPETQYF.

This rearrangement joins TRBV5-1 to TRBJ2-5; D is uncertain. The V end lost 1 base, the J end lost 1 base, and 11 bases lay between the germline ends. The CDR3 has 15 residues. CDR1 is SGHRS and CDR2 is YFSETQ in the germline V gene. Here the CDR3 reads CASSLFLGSQETQYF. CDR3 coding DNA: TGCGCCAGCAGCTTGTTTTTGGGCAGCCAAGAGACCCAGTACTTC.

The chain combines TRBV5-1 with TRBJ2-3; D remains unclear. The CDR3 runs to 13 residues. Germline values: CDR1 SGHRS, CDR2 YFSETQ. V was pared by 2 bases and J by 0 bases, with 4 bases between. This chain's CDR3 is CASSLWSTDTQYF. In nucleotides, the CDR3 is TGCGCCAGCAGCTTATGGAGCACAGATACGCAGTATTTT.

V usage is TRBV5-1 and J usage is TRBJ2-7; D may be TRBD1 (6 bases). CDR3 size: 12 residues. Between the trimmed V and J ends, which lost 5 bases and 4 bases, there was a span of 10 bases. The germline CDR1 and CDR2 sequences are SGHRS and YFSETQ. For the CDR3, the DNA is TGCGCCAGCAGACAGGGTCGGTACGAGCAGTACTTC. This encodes CASRQGRYEQYF.

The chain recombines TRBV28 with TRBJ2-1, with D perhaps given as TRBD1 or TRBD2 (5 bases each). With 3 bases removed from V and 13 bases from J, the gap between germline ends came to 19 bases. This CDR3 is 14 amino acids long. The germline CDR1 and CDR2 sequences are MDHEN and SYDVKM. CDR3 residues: CASSFSGTKNIQFF. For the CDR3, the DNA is TGTGCCAGCAGTTTTTCAGGGACCAAAAATATACAGTTCTTC.

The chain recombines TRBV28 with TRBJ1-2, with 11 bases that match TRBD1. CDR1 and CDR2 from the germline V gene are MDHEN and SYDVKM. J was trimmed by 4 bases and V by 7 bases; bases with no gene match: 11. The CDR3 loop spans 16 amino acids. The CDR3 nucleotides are TGTGCCAGCACCCGTCTGGGACAGGGGGATCTCTATGGCTACACCTTC. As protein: CASTRLGQGDLYGYTF.

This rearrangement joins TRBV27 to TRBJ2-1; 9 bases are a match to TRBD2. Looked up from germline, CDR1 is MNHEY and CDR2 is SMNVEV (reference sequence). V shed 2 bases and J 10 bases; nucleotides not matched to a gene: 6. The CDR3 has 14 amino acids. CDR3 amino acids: CASSLAGGRGEQFF. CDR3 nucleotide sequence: TGTGCCAGCAGTTTAGCGGGAGGGCGGGGAGAGCAGTTCTTC.

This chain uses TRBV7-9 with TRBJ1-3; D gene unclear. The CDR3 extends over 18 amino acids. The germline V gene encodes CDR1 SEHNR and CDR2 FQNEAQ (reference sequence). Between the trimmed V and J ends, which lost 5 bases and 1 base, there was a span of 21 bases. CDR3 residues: CASSTPNSQHLSGNTIYF. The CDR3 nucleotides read TGTGCCAGCAGCACCCCTAACTCTCAGCACCTTTCTGGAAACACCATATATTTT.

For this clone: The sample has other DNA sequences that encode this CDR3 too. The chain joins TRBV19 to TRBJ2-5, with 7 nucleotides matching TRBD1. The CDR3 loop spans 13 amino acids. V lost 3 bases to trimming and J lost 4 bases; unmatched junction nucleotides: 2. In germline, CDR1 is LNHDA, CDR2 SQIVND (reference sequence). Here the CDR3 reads CASSIAGGETQYF. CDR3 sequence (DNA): TGTGCCAGTAGTATCGCAGGGGGAGAGACCCAGTACTTC.

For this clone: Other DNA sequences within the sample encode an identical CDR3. The CDR3 is CASSGEGETQYF. The CDR3 coding sequence is TGTGCCAGCTCGGGGGAGGGGGAGACCCAGTACTTC. The V and J genes are TRBV2 and TRBJ2-5; TRBD2 matches at 7 bases. Germline V gene data show CDR1 as SNHLY and CDR2 as FYNNEI. The CDR3 contains 12 residues. Trimming cost V 8 bases and J 5 bases; bases outside gene matches: 5.

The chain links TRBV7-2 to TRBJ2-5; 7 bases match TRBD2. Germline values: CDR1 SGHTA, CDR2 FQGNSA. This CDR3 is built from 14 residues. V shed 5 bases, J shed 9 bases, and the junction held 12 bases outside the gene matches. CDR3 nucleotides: TGTGCCAGCAGCCAGGGCCCGGGGGGAACGGCCCAGTACTTC. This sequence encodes CASSQGPGGTAQYF.

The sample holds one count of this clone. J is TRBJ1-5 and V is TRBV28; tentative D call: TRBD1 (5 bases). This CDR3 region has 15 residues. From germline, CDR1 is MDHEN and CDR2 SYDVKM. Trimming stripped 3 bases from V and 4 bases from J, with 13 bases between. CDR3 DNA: TGTGCCAGCAGTTTGGCAGGGCTAGAGAATCAGCCCCAGCATTTT. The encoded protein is CASSLAGLENQPQHF.

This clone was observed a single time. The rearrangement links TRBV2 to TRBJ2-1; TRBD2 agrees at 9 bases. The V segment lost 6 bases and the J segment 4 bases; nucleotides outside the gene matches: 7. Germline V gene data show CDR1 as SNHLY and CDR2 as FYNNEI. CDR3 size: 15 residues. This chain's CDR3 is CASSALLAGYNEQFF. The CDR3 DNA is TGTGCCAGCAGCGCCCTACTAGCGGGTTACAATGAGCAGTTCTTC.

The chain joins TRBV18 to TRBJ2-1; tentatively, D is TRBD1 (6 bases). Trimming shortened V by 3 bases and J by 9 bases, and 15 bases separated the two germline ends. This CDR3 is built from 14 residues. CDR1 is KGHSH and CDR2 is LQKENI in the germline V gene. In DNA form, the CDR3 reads TGTGCCAGCTCACCTGGACAGCTTCGAGGTGAGCAGTTCTTC. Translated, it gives CASSPGQLRGEQFF.

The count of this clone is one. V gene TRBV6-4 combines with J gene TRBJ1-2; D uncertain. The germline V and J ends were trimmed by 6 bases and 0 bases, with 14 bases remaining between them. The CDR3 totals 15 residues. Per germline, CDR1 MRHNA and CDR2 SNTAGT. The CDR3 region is CASRPSGQPNYGYTF. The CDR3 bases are TGTGCCAGCAGACCGTCTGGTCAACCTAACTATGGCTACACCTTC.

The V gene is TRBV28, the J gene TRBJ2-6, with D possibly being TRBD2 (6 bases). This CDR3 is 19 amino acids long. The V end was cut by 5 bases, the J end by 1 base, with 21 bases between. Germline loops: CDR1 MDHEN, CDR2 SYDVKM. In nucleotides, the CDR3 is TGTGCCAGCAGTCCTGACCGGGGACCTGGAGGGTCTGGGGCCAACGTCCTGACTTTC. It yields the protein CASSPDRGPGGSGANVLTF.

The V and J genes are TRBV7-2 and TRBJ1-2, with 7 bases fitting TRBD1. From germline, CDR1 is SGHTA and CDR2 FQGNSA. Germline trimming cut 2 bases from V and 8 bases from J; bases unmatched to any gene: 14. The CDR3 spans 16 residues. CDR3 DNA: TGTGCCAGCAGCTTACAAGCAGGGGGGACAGAGGAGGGCTACACCTTC. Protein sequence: CASSLQAGGTEEGYTF.

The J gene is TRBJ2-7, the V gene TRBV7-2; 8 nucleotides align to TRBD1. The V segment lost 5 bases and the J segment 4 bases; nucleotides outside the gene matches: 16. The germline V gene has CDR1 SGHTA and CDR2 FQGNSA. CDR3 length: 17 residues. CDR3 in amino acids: CASSRDRLNGPLYEQYF. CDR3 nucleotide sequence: TGTGCCAGCAGCCGGGACAGGCTGAACGGGCCTTTATACGAGCAGTACTTC.

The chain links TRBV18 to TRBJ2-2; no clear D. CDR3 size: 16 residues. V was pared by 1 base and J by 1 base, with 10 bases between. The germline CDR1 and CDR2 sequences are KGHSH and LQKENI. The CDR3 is CASSPLLTGNTGELFF. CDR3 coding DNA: TGTGCCAGCTCACCACTGCTCACCGGGAACACCGGGGAGCTGTTTTTT.